Below, one T cell receptor beta chain is given with its context. From germline, CDR1 is LNHDA and CDR2 SQIVND (reference sequence). This CDR3 comprises 15 residues. The V and J ends lost 2 bases and 4 bases respectively, with 11 bases between them. The sample is drawn from a study of neurological immune-mediated disorders. TCRdb reprocessed the 5' RACE reads via MiXCR and lists one record per CDR3 protein. The data contain about 59,000 distinct CDR3 sequences, about 25% of them seen just once; the ten biggest clones take up under 5.5%. The time point is: technical triplicate 2. This rearrangement joins TRBV19 to TRBJ2-2, with D possibly matching TRBD1 (5 bases). The TCR was taken from a man between 60 and 75 years old with HTLV-1-associated myelopathy (HAM/TSP). The sample comprised PBMCs. CDR3 DNA: TGTGCCAGTAGTATATTGGACAAGACCACCGGGGAGCTGTTTTTT. It is translated as CASSILDKTTGELFF.